The rows below give T cell receptor beta chains drawn from one sample of a study of CD8+CD57+ T cells in acquired aplastic anemia. TCRdb re-analysed the reads in MiXCR, keeping a single row per CDR3 protein. In the table there are a few hundred thousand distinct CDR3 sequences, around three fifths of which are singletons. Sequencing was carried out using sorted CD4+, CD8+, or CD8+CD57+ T cells (not recorded which) from PBMCs. The receptors were gathered from a human donor with aplastic anemia. CDR3s include the opening cysteine and the closing phenylalanine or tryptophan. D genes are given only for firm matches. The size entry is marked missing in some rows and otherwise reads once, few, many or a size class.

TRBD1	TRBJ2-7	TRBV11-1	many	CASSLAGQGIEQYF	TGTGCCAGCAGCTTAGCGGGACAGGGGATCGAGCAGTACTTC
-	TRBJ1-6	TRBV19	once	CASSNPPSDSPLHF	TGTGCCAGTAGTAATCCCCCATCCGATTCACCCCTCCACTTT
-	TRBJ2-1	TRBV19	-	CASSPPVGEQFF	TGTGCCAGTAGTCCCCCGGTGGGTGAGCAGTTCTTC
TRBD1	TRBJ2-7	TRBV10-3	-	CAIRGTGSDEQYF	TGTGCCATCAGGGGGACAGGGAGCGACGAGCAGTACTTC
TRBD1	TRBJ1-2	TRBV5-1	once	CASSLGQLYGYTF	TGCGCCAGCAGCCTGGGACAGCTCTATGGCTACACCTTC
-	TRBJ2-7	TRBV5-1	-	CASSPAGTLYEQYF	TGCGCCAGCAGCCCGGCCGGGACCCTCTACGAGCAGTACTTC
TRBD1	TRBJ2-7	TRBV18	many	CASSPPWGQGTYEQYF	TGTGCCAGCTCACCACCGTGGGGACAGGGCACCTACGAGCAGTACTTC
-	TRBJ2-7	TRBV19	many	CASSMRLYLPYEQYF	TGTGCCAGTAGTATGAGGTTGTATCTCCCCTACGAGCAGTACTTC
-	TRBJ2-1	TRBV6-5	-	CARGNYNEQFF	TGTGCCAGGGGGAACTACAATGAGCAGTTCTTC
-	TRBJ2-2	TRBV7-6	-	CASSAGRNTGELFF	TGTGCCAGCAGCGCGGGACGGAATACCGGGGAGCTGTTTTTT
TRBD1	TRBJ1-1	TRBV29-1	-	CSVEGQGTF	TGCAGCGTTGAGGGACAGGGGACCTTT
-	TRBJ2-3	TRBV9	-	CASSVGVNRGWEDTQYF	TGTGCCAGCAGCGTAGGAGTAAACCGGGGGTGGGAAGATACGCAGTATTTT